Shown below are 30 T cell receptor beta chains from a single sample sequenced in a study of blood T cell repertoires in COVID-19. The data were produced by immunoSEQ multiplex PCR, yet TCRdb's version contains in-frame clones alone and is incomplete. The profile shows roughly 200,000 clones, around nine tenths of them singletons. The sample comprised peripheral blood. These receptors were obtained from a man aged 50-59 years with COVID-19, enrolled during active disease.

The J gene is TRBJ1-2, the V gene TRBV7-9, with unresolved D. This CDR3 region has 12 residues. Germline CDR1 SEHNR, CDR2 FQNEAQ (reference sequence). V lost 3 bases and J lost 6, with 8 bases in between. The CDR3 loop reads CASSFLVDGYTF. The CDR3 DNA is TGTGCCAGCAGCTTCCTTGTTGATGGCTACACCTTC.

Concerning this clone itself: The same CDR3 can be traced to other DNA sequences in this sample. The chain is built from TRBV6-4 and TRBJ2-2; TRBD1 matches 11 bases. Germline assignment: CDR1 MRHNA and CDR2 SNTAGT. The length of the CDR3 is 15 residues. J lost 5 bases, V lost 2 bases, and 1 base had no gene match. The DNA of the CDR3 is TGTGCCAGCAGTGACGGGACAGGGGGAACCGGGGAGCTGTTTTTT. This translates into CASSDGTGGTGELFF.

The CDR3 DNA follows: TGCGCCAGCAGCCCGCTGGCGGTTAGTCTGGCGGCAGTAAATGAAGATACGCAGTATTTT. It is translated as CASSPLAVSLAAVNEDTQYF. The chain links TRBV5-1 to TRBJ2-3; D is unclear. V lost 4 bases and J 5 bases, leaving 32 bases between the germline ends. The CDR3 has 20 residues. Germline V gives CDR1 SGHRS, CDR2 YFSETQ.

The CDR3 DNA sequence: TGTGCCAGCGCTGACAGGGGAAATCAGCCCCAGCATTTT. This gives the protein CASADRGNQPQHF. The J gene is TRBJ1-5, the V gene TRBV7-2, with 8 nucleotides matching TRBD1. The CDR3 runs to 13 residues. Per the germline V gene, CDR1 is SGHTA and CDR2 is FQGNSA. The trim removed 8 bases at V and 4 bases at J, leaving 4 bases unmatched. Filled out from reference TRBV7-2 and TRBJ1-5, the complete variable domain reads GAGVSQSPSNKVTEKGKDVELRCDPISGHTALYWYRQSLGQGLEFLIYFQGNSAPDKSGLPSDRFSAERTGGSVSTLTIQRTQQEDSAVYLCASADRGNQPQHFGDGTRLSIL.

The chain couples TRBV11-2 to TRBJ2-7; possibly TRBD1 for D (5 bases). Germline-derived CDR1 and CDR2 are SGHAT and FQNNGV. The CDR3 has 16 residues. V was pared by 0 bases and J by 0 bases, with 12 bases between. In nucleotides, the CDR3 is TGTGCCAGCAGCTTAGAGGTTAACAGGCTCTCCTACGAGCAGTACTTC. It specifies CASSLEVNRLSYEQYF.

V is TRBV6-5 and J is TRBJ2-3, with TRBD2 as a possible D gene (6 bases). This CDR3 is 14 amino acids long. Germline V gene sequence: CDR1 MNHEY, CDR2 SVGAGI. Trimming removed 8 bases from V and 2 bases from J, with 14 bases in between. CDR3 DNA: TGTGCCAGCTCATCCAGGACTAACACAGATACGCAGTATTTT. Its protein product is CASSSRTNTDTQYF.

This clone has a single count. This chain links TRBV19 with TRBJ2-2; D is possibly TRBD1 (6 bases). From germline, CDR1 is LNHDA and CDR2 SQIVND (reference sequence). This CDR3 contains 15 residues. V was pared by 8 bases and J by 1 base, with 14 bases between. The CDR3 loop reads CASSLGAMNTGELFF. Written as DNA, the CDR3 is TGTGCCAGTTCCTTGGGGGCCATGAACACCGGGGAGCTGTTTTTT.

The chain combines TRBV5-4 with TRBJ1-4; D is unclear. There are 15 residues in the CDR3. Trimming left V 2 bases short and J 0 bases short, with 8 bases between. From germline, CDR1 is SGHNT and CDR2 YYREEE (reference sequence). CDR3 DNA: TGTGCCAGCAGCTTCGGCGGGGCAACTAATGAAAAACTGTTTTTT. This translates into CASSFGGATNEKLFF.

V usage is TRBV9 and J usage is TRBJ2-7, with 10 bases aligning to TRBD1. Germline CDR1 is SGDLS and CDR2 is YYNGEE. V shed 0 bases, J shed 4 bases, and the junction held 4 bases outside the gene matches. The CDR3 length is 15 residues. CDR3 region: CASSVGTGQGYEQYF. The CDR3, as DNA: TGTGCCAGCAGCGTAGGAACGGGACAGGGGTACGAGCAGTACTTC. Supplemented by reference TRBV9 and TRBJ2-7, the full variable domain reads DSGVTQTPKHLITATGQRVTLRCSPRSGDLSVYWYQQSLDQGLQFLIQYYNGEERAKGNILERFSAQQFPDLHSELNLSSLELGDSALYFCASSVGTGQGYEQYFGPGTRLTVT.

The chain joins TRBV19 to TRBJ2-3; D unclear. The germline V gene has CDR1 LNHDA and CDR2 SQIVND (reference sequence). The germline V and J ends were trimmed by 1 base and 0 bases, with 5 bases remaining between them. CDR3 size: 14 residues. This chain's CDR3 is CASSIGLSTDTQYF. CDR3 DNA: TGTGCCAGTAGTATAGGGCTTAGCACAGATACGCAGTATTTT.

J is TRBJ2-5 and V is TRBV5-1; 9 bases match TRBD1. The CDR3 has 14 amino acids. CDR1 SGHRS and CDR2 YFSETQ come from the germline V gene. V lost 4 bases and J lost 5; bases outside the gene matches: 6. The CDR3 DNA reads TGCGCCAGCAGCCTACAGGGGGCGGACGAGACCCAGTACTTC. The encoded protein is CASSLQGADETQYF. Based on the CDR3 plus reference TRBV5-1 and TRBJ2-5, the full variable domain is KAGVTQTPRYLIKTRGQQVTLSCSPISGHRSVSWYQQTPGQGLQFLFEYFSETQRNKGNFPGRFSGRQFSNSRSEMNVSTLELGDSALYLCASSLQGADETQYFGPGTRLLVL.

The gene calls are TRBV12-5 and TRBJ1-6, with D perhaps matching TRBD1 (5 bases). There are 16 residues in the CDR3. The V gene lost 6 bases and the J gene lost 8 bases, with 20 bases spanning the gap. Germline values: CDR1 LGHNT, CDR2 FRNRAP. The CDR3 sequence: CASGRTAGMGYSPLHF. The CDR3 coding sequence is TGTGCTAGTGGCCGAACAGCAGGGATGGGTTATTCACCCCTCCACTTT.

V usage is TRBV29-1 and J usage is TRBJ2-1, with 12 bases identical to TRBD1. Trimming at V came to 6 bases and at J to 9 bases, leaving 6 bases not matched to a gene. Germline V gene sequence: CDR1 SQVTM, CDR2 ANQGSEA. The length of the CDR3 is 13 residues. Here the CDR3 reads CSVGDRGQAEQFF. The CDR3 DNA reads TGCAGCGTAGGGGACAGGGGGCAGGCTGAGCAGTTCTTC.

J is TRBJ2-7 and V is TRBV11-2; 9 bases map to TRBD1. V trimming: 1 base; J trimming: 2 bases; junction bases outside the gene matches: 0. CDR1 is SGHAT, CDR2 FQNNGV, per germline. The CDR3 has 14 residues. The CDR3 nucleotides are TGTGCCAGCAGCTTAGGGACAGGGGCCTACGAGCAGTACTTC. Translating gives CASSLGTGAYEQYF.

The table lists this clone with a count of one. The gene calls are TRBV5-1 and TRBJ2-1; 7 bases are a match to TRBD2. This CDR3 has 19 residues. The germline V gene has CDR1 SGHRS and CDR2 YFSETQ. The V and J ends lost 0 bases and 0 bases, in that order; junction bases with no gene match: 12. The CDR3 bases are TGCGCCAGCAGCTTGGTAGGGGCGCACCTAGCGGACTCCTACAATGAGCAGTTCTTC. Protein product: CASSLVGAHLADSYNEQFF.

V gene TRBV30 combines with J gene TRBJ1-1; D unclear. This CDR3 spans 14 amino acids. Germline CDR1 and CDR2: GTSNPN and SVGIG (reference sequence). Between the trimmed V and J ends, which lost 2 bases and 0 bases, there was a span of 10 bases. CDR3 region: CAWSRGVLNTEAFF. Here the CDR3 DNA reads TGTGCCTGGAGTCGCGGGGTGTTGAACACTGAAGCTTTCTTT. Filled out from reference TRBV30 and TRBJ1-1, the complete variable domain reads SQTIHQWPATLVQPVGSPLSLECTVEGTSNPNLYWYRQAAGRGLQLLFYSVGIGQISSEVPQNLSASRPQDRQFILSSKKLLLSDSGFYLCAWSRGVLNTEAFFGQGTRLTVV.

This clone was counted many times. V and J are TRBV18 and TRBJ1-6, with D perhaps TRBD1 (5 bases). The CDR3 runs to 16 residues. The V end was cut by 1 base, the J end by 5 bases, with 12 bases between. CDR1 and CDR2 (germline): KGHSH, LQKENI. CDR3 sequence (DNA): TGTGCCAGCTCACCACGGGGCCTCACGGATAATTCACCCCTCCACTTT. It specifies CASSPRGLTDNSPLHF.

In this sample, this clone turned up a few times. The gene calls are TRBV7-6 and TRBJ1-1; 8 bases match TRBD1. The V and J ends lost 5 bases and 3 bases, in that order; junction bases with no gene match: 8. CDR1 is SGHVS and CDR2 is FNYEAQ in the germline V gene. This CDR3 comprises 15 residues. The CDR3 sequence: CASSPYDRGDTEAFF. For the CDR3, the DNA is TGTGCCAGCAGCCCTTACGACAGGGGCGACACTGAAGCTTTCTTT.

This chain joins TRBV28 and TRBJ1-2; TRBD1 aligns across 7 bases. With V trimmed by 7 bases and J by 7 bases, 6 bases remained unmatched. Germline V gene lookup returns CDR1 MDHEN and CDR2 SYDVKM. This CDR3 has 12 amino acids. The CDR3 DNA reads TGTGCCAGCACCCCCGGGACAGCTGGCTACACCTTC. This sequence encodes CASTPGTAGYTF.

This clone has just one count. The J gene is TRBJ2-2, the V gene TRBV6-4; no definite D call. Germline lookup yields CDR1 MRHNA and CDR2 SNTAGT. The CDR3 is made up of 14 amino acids. Trimming left V 4 bases short and J 1 base short, with 7 bases between. CDR3 sequence: CASSGLLNTGELFF. CDR3 sequence (DNA): TGTGCCAGCAGTGGTCTTTTGAACACCGGGGAGCTGTTTTTT.

J is TRBJ1-5 and V is TRBV27, with 9 bases that match TRBD1. CDR3 length: 14 amino acids. CDR1 is MNHEY, CDR2 SMNVEV, per germline (reference sequence). The J segment lost 5 bases and the V segment lost 3 bases, leaving 2 bases of the junction unmatched. The CDR3 region has the DNA TGTGCCAGCAGTTTCCGGGACAGGGATCAGCCCCAGCATTTT. Amino acids: CASSFRDRDQPQHF.

The rearrangement uses TRBV19 and TRBJ2-3, with 9 bases aligning to TRBD2. V shed 9 bases and J 5 bases; nucleotides not matched to a gene: 12. The CDR3 length is 15 residues. Per germline, CDR1 LNHDA and CDR2 SQIVND (reference sequence). As DNA, the CDR3 is TGTGCCAGCCGAGAAATAGCGGGAGATAAAGATACGCAGTATTTT. Translated, it gives CASREIAGDKDTQYF.

This chain joins TRBV30 and TRBJ1-6, with D possibly being TRBD1 (6 bases). V lost 1 base and J 7 bases, leaving 11 bases between the germline ends. Germline V lookup: CDR1 GTSNPN, CDR2 SVGIG (reference sequence). This CDR3 region has 14 residues. CDR3 in amino acids: CAWSGQDFNSPLHF. Here the CDR3 DNA reads TGTGCCTGGAGTGGACAGGACTTCAATTCACCCCTCCACTTT.

This clone was detected only once. The junction departs from the called germline gene at one end, perhaps through a read error. The chain carries TRBV12-3 or TRBV12-4 and TRBJ1-2, with D perhaps TRBD1 (6 bases). This CDR3 has 12 residues. The CDR3 coding sequence is TGTGCCAGCAGTTTAGCAGGCAGGGGAGGGAGCTTC. Amino acids: CASSLAGRGGSF.

The chain uses TRBV2 and TRBJ2-1, with 7 bases that match TRBD1. This CDR3 contains 14 residues. The ends lost 6 bases at V and 1 base at J; junction bases unmatched: 3. Germline values: CDR1 SNHLY, CDR2 FYNNEI. CDR3 nucleotide sequence: TGTGCCAGCAGCCCACAGGGGTCCTACAATGAGCAGTTCTTC. Translation: CASSPQGSYNEQFF.

The chain couples TRBV19 to TRBJ1-3; D may be TRBD1 (5 bases). The CDR3 is made up of 15 amino acids. Per the germline V gene, CDR1 is LNHDA and CDR2 is SQIVND (reference sequence). V was clipped by 6 bases and J by 4 bases, with 16 bases between them. This CDR3 reads CASSSSGGIGNTIYF. DNA for the CDR3: TGTGCCAGTAGCTCATCTGGGGGGATCGGAAACACCATATATTTT.

The chain employs TRBV19 and TRBJ2-2, with unresolved D. V lost 7 bases and J 0 bases, leaving 6 bases between the germline ends. The CDR3 runs 13 residues. Germline-derived CDR1 and CDR2 are LNHDA and SQIVND (reference sequence). The CDR3 DNA sequence: TGTGCCAGTAACACCCCGAACACCGGGGAGCTGTTTTTT. This sequence encodes CASNTPNTGELFF.

This rearrangement joins TRBV19 to TRBJ1-3; 9 nucleotides align to TRBD1. This CDR3 spans 17 amino acids. Germline V gives CDR1 LNHDA, CDR2 SQIVND (reference sequence). The J segment lost 3 bases and the V segment lost 0 bases, leaving 6 bases of the junction unmatched. The CDR3 here is CASSIDPGQGFGNTIYF. CDR3 nucleotides: TGTGCCAGTAGTATAGATCCGGGACAGGGTTTTGGAAACACCATATATTTT.

The genes are TRBV7-2 and TRBJ1-5; D is uncertain. This CDR3 has 12 amino acids. Trimming removed 2 bases at V and 6 bases at J, with 5 bases between. Germline CDR1 reads SGHTA; CDR2 reads FQGNSA. The CDR3 region is CASSLHFQPQHF. The CDR3 nucleotides read TGTGCCAGCAGCTTACATTTTCAGCCCCAGCATTTT.

J is TRBJ1-2 and V is TRBV6-5; D is uncertain. This CDR3 has 15 residues. V lost 2 bases, J lost 3 bases, and 13 bases lay in between. The germline gives CDR1 MNHEY, CDR2 SVGAGI. CDR3 bases: TGTGCCAGCAGTTACCCGGGAGCCGGAGACTATGGCTACACCTTC. Translated, it gives CASSYPGAGDYGYTF.